Below are 25 T cell receptor beta chains sequenced from a single sample in a study of identical twins (dated by TCRdb to between 2015 and 2016). Library prep was done by 5' RACE. These reads were obtained on an Illumina HiSeq 2000. TCRdb reworked the public reads: Q25 trimming with fastp, MiXCR clone assembly, productive beta chains retained. Entries are consolidated by CDR3 protein sequence, retaining the most common genes and DNA. Present in this sample are about 530,000 distinct CDR3 sequences, 12% to 15% of which were seen just once. Jointly, the top ten make up roughly 0.46% of the sample. This sample was shared with a second study, whose subject was yellow fever vaccine responses in identical twins.

Sequenced: CD4+ T cells sorted from blood. The receptor source for this set is a woman aged 18-29 years in good health.

The rearrangement uses TRBV24-1 and TRBJ2-5; D unresolved. Germline V gene sequence: CDR1 KGHDR, CDR2 SFDVKD. The CDR3 extends over 13 amino acids. V lost 4 bases and J 5 bases, leaving 10 bases between the germline ends. The CDR3 protein is CATSEGSSETQYF. The CDR3 DNA follows: TGTGCCACCAGTGAGGGAAGCTCGGAGACCCAGTACTTC.

Many counts were recorded for this clonotype. J is TRBJ1-1 and V is TRBV20-1, with D maybe TRBD1 (5 bases). The CDR3 contains 13 residues. V was pared by 3 bases and J by 0 bases, with 8 bases between. Germline V gene data show CDR1 as DFQATT and CDR2 as SNEGSKA (reference sequence). The CDR3 protein is CSASDRVNTEAFF. CDR3 nucleotides: TGCAGTGCTAGCGACAGAGTGAACACTGAAGCTTTCTTT.

This chain uses TRBV28 with TRBJ2-1; 13 bases match TRBD2. J lost 8 bases, V lost 5 bases, and 6 bases had no gene match. The CDR3 covers 15 residues. Germline CDR1 is MDHEN and CDR2 is SYDVKM. The CDR3 is CASSTTSGRADEQFF. CDR3 nucleotide sequence: TGTGCCAGCAGTACCACTAGCGGGAGGGCCGATGAGCAGTTCTTC.

CDR3 residues: CASSPLLGDTEAFF. DNA of the CDR3: TGTGCCAGCAGCCCCCTCCTGGGGGACACTGAAGCTTTCTTT. V is TRBV9 and J is TRBJ1-1; TRBD1 is a possible D gene (5 bases). Germline V lookup: CDR1 SGDLS, CDR2 YYNGEE. V lost 4 bases to trimming and J lost 3 bases, with 13 bases between them. CDR3 length: 14 amino acids.

The chain links TRBV11-1 to TRBJ2-2; no definite D call. This CDR3 contains 13 residues. V shed 5 bases and J shed 6 bases, with 10 bases lying between them. Germline V gene data show CDR1 as SGHAT and CDR2 as FQDESV (reference sequence). In nucleotides, the CDR3 is TGTGCCAGCAGCCACGGTGGGGCCGGGGAGCTGTTTTTT. Protein: CASSHGGAGELFF.

J is TRBJ2-5 and V is TRBV2, with D possibly being TRBD1 or TRBD2 (6 bases each). Trimming took off 7 bases at V and 0 bases at J, with 15 bases between the two ends. The CDR3 is 15 residues long. Germline CDR1 SNHLY, CDR2 FYNNEI. The CDR3 loop reads CASTFTGANQETQYF. As DNA, the CDR3 is TGTGCCAGCACATTTACGGGGGCCAACCAAGAGACCCAGTACTTC.

This clonotype was picked up many times. The chain has TRBV12-3 or TRBV12-4 and TRBJ1-2, with 7 positions matching TRBD1. The V gene end was trimmed by 2 bases and the J gene end by 4 bases; junction bases not matched to a gene: 10. This CDR3 has 16 amino acids. The chain's CDR3 is CASSLPSTGFSYGYTF. The CDR3 nucleotides read TGTGCCAGCAGTTTACCCTCGACAGGGTTCAGCTATGGCTACACCTTC.

This clonotype has only a few counts. This chain uses TRBV28 with TRBJ2-5, with 11 nucleotides matching TRBD2. Germline values: CDR1 MDHEN, CDR2 SYDVKM. The CDR3 has 13 residues. V shed 7 bases, J shed 7 bases, and the junction held 5 bases outside the gene matches. CDR3 sequence reads: CASTSGTSGTQYF. As DNA, the CDR3 is TGTGCCAGCACCTCCGGGACTAGCGGGACCCAGTACTTC.

J is TRBJ1-2 and V is TRBV12-3 or TRBV12-4; 9 bases align to TRBD1. Germline trimming cut 5 bases from V and 4 bases from J; bases unmatched to any gene: 8. The CDR3 runs 15 residues. The CDR3 DNA follows: TGTGCCAGCAGTCTGGGGGACAGGGATGGCTATGGCTACACCTTC. It encodes CASSLGDRDGYGYTF.

The genes are TRBV10-1 and TRBJ2-1, with D possibly being TRBD1 (5 bases). The CDR3 covers 14 residues. Germline assignment: CDR1 WNHNN and CDR2 SYGVQD (reference sequence). V dropped 5 bases and J dropped 3 bases, with 11 bases sitting between them. CDR3 nucleotide sequence: TGCGCCAGCAGTCCAGACAGCTTCTACAATGAGCAGTTCTTC. It translates to CASSPDSFYNEQFF.

This clonotype was seen many times. V and J are TRBV5-5 and TRBJ1-1, with TRBD1 matching 7 bases. The V gene's germline CDR1 is SGHKS and CDR2 YYEKEE (reference sequence). This CDR3 is 16 amino acids long. V trimming: 2 bases; J trimming: 5 bases; junction bases outside the gene matches: 12. The chain's CDR3 is CASSFGTAGVKTEAFF. The CDR3 coding sequence is TGTGCCAGCAGCTTCGGGACAGCTGGTGTTAAAACTGAAGCTTTCTTT.

The chain recombines TRBV27 with TRBJ2-1; a weak D match, TRBD2 (6 bases). The CDR3 has 15 amino acids. V lost 3 bases, J lost 9 bases, and 18 bases lay in between. The germline V gene has CDR1 MNHEY and CDR2 SMNVEV (reference sequence). CDR3 sequence reads: CASSLGRERSTEQFF. For the CDR3, the DNA is TGTGCCAGCAGTTTGGGTCGGGAGCGGTCTACTGAGCAGTTCTTC.

This clonotype was seen more than once but under ten times. This chain joins TRBV6-5 and TRBJ2-3, with a weak D call TRBD2 (6 bases). The ends were cut back, 0 bases at V and 2 bases at J, with 12 bases in the middle. Germline values: CDR1 MNHEY, CDR2 SVGAGI. The CDR3 runs 16 residues. DNA of the CDR3: TGTGCCAGCAGTTACTCCCAGCGGGTGATCACAGATACGCAGTATTTT. Amino acid sequence: CASSYSQRVITDTQYF.

Many counts were recorded for this clonotype. The V and J genes are TRBV5-1 and TRBJ2-1; 8 bases map to TRBD2. Germline CDR1 reads SGHRS; CDR2 reads YFSETQ. V gave up 0 bases and J gave up 12 bases; unmatched junction bases: 14. The CDR3 has 16 amino acids. The chain's CDR3 is CASSLEGLVTLSGQFF. The CDR3 DNA reads TGCGCCAGCAGCTTGGAGGGACTAGTCACTCTTTCTGGGCAGTTCTTC.

The rearrangement links TRBV12-3 or TRBV12-4 to TRBJ1-1, with 7 nucleotides matching TRBD1. The V segment lost 6 bases and the J segment 8 bases; nucleotides outside the gene matches: 9. This CDR3 is built from 13 residues. DNA for the CDR3: TGTGCCAGCAGAATCAGGGGGTCTGAAGAAGCTTTCTTT. It is translated as CASRIRGSEEAFF.

This clonotype was observed many times. The rearrangement uses TRBV12-3 or TRBV12-4 and TRBJ1-2; D possibly corresponds to TRBD1 (6 bases). The CDR3 is 12 residues long. V dropped 4 bases and J dropped 6 bases, with 9 bases sitting between them. The CDR3 DNA sequence: TGTGCCAGCAGTTGGCAGGGGAATGGCTACACCTTC. Protein: CASSWQGNGYTF.

This clonotype was seen more than once but under ten times. J is TRBJ2-7 and V is TRBV24-1; D unresolved. Trimming took off 5 bases at V and 4 bases at J, with 8 bases between the two ends. Germline CDR1 KGHDR, CDR2 SFDVKD. The CDR3 runs to 12 residues. This chain's CDR3 is CATSVTSYEQYV. The CDR3 region has the DNA TGTGCCACCAGTGTAACGAGTTACGAGCAGTACGTC.

V is TRBV5-8 and J is TRBJ2-3, with D perhaps given as TRBD1 or TRBD2 (5 bases each). Germline CDR1 and CDR2: SGHTS and YDEGEE. Trimming shortened V by 5 bases and J by 5 bases, and 21 bases separated the two germline ends. The CDR3 covers 16 residues. The CDR3 is CASRIPGPNTEDTQYF. CDR3 sequence (DNA): TGTGCCAGCAGAATACCGGGACCCAACACGGAAGATACGCAGTATTTT.

The rearrangement uses TRBV7-9 and TRBJ2-7; 15 bases match TRBD2. The V segment lost 4 bases and the J segment 4 bases; nucleotides outside the gene matches: 2. Germline-derived CDR1 and CDR2 are SEHNR and FQNEAQ (reference sequence). The CDR3 loop spans 15 amino acids. As DNA, the CDR3 is TGTGCCAGCAGCTCCGGGACTAGCGGGAGGTACGAGCAGTACTTC. This translates into CASSSGTSGRYEQYF.

The V gene is TRBV3-1, the J gene TRBJ2-7; D may be TRBD1 (5 bases). The CDR3 is made up of 14 amino acids. With 5 bases removed from V and 3 bases from J, the gap between germline ends came to 14 bases. The germline CDR1 and CDR2 sequences are LGHDT and YNNKEL (reference sequence). CDR3 protein: CASSNRRALYEQYF. In DNA, the CDR3 is TGTGCCAGCAGCAATCGCAGGGCCCTCTACGAGCAGTACTTC.

The chain couples TRBV7-8 to TRBJ2-5; D gene unclear. This CDR3 is built from 14 residues. Trimming stripped 1 base from V and 4 bases from J, with 10 bases between. The germline gives CDR1 SGHVS, CDR2 FQNEAQ. CDR3 bases: TGTGCCAGCAGCTTAGAGGTCGCGAGAGAGACCCAGTACTTC. Translated, it gives CASSLEVARETQYF.

The chain has TRBV20-1 and TRBJ1-5; 9 nucleotides align to TRBD1. Germline V gene sequence: CDR1 DFQATT, CDR2 SNEGSKA (reference sequence). After removal of 0 bases from V and 3 bases from J, the junction contained 3 bases not matched to a gene. The CDR3 runs to 15 residues. This CDR3 is CSAREGTGNNQPQHF. For the CDR3, the DNA is TGCAGTGCTAGAGAAGGGACAGGGAACAATCAGCCCCAGCATTTT.

This chain uses TRBV5-1 with TRBJ1-2, with a tentative D call TRBD1 (6 bases). This CDR3 region has 14 residues. With 4 bases removed from V and 5 bases from J, the gap between germline ends came to 15 bases. Germline CDR1 is SGHRS and CDR2 is YFSETQ. CDR3: CASSPTGVVYGYTF. The CDR3 coding sequence is TGCGCCAGCAGCCCGACAGGAGTGGTATATGGCTACACCTTC.

The chain has TRBV2 and TRBJ2-7, with D possibly matching TRBD1 (5 bases). Germline V gene data show CDR1 as SNHLY and CDR2 as FYNNEI. This CDR3 is built from 14 residues. V dropped 4 bases and J dropped 3 bases, with 13 bases sitting between them. The CDR3 loop is CASSVQGRSYEQYV. CDR3 DNA: TGTGCCAGCAGTGTCCAGGGCAGGAGCTACGAGCAGTACGTC.

The V call is TRBV5-6, the J call TRBJ2-1; the match to TRBD2 covers 11 bases. CDR1 is SGHDT and CDR2 is YYEEEE in the germline V gene. The CDR3 consists of 16 residues. The ends lost 2 bases at V and 8 bases at J; junction bases unmatched: 9. CDR3 DNA: TGTGCCAGCAGCTTCTCTCGACTAGCGGGAATGGATGAGCAGTTCTTC. Its protein product is CASSFSRLAGMDEQFF.